These 17 T cell receptor beta chains were all obtained from the same sample, sequenced in a study of neurological immune-mediated disorders. A single record per CDR3 protein comes from TCRdb applying MiXCR to the 5' RACE reads. The sample carries roughly 30,000 distinct CDR3 sequences, 6.6% recorded once. Sequenced: PBMCs. These receptors were obtained from a woman aged 45 to 65 in good health.

This clonotype was picked up many times. The chain has TRBV20-1 and TRBJ2-3; 9 bases agree with TRBD1. J was trimmed by 3 bases and V by 0 bases; bases with no gene match: 7. Germline V CDR1 and CDR2: DFQATT, SNEGSKA (reference sequence). The length of the CDR3 is 16 residues. The CDR3 is CSARDPGTGKTDTQYF. The CDR3 DNA is TGCAGTGCTAGAGATCCGGGGACAGGGAAGACAGATACGCAGTATTTT.

In its sample, this clonotype was seen many times. The rearrangement uses TRBV6-5 and TRBJ2-6; TRBD1 is a possible D gene (6 bases). Trimming took 5 bases from V and 0 from J, leaving 8 bases between them. The V gene's germline CDR1 is MNHEY and CDR2 SVGAGI. This CDR3 spans 15 amino acids. CDR3 in DNA: TGTGCCAGCAGTCCACAGGGCTCTGGGGCCAACGTCCTGACTTTC. It codes for CASSPQGSGANVLTF.

This clonotype came up many times. The chain joins TRBV5-1 to TRBJ1-4; 7 bases are a match to TRBD1. J was trimmed by 8 bases and V by 1 base; bases with no gene match: 8. Germline lookup yields CDR1 SGHRS and CDR2 YFSETQ. The CDR3 is made up of 15 amino acids. CDR3 bases: TGCGCCAGCAGCTTGAGGCCAGGGGGTTTGGAAAAACTGTTTTTT. Amino acid sequence: CASSLRPGGLEKLFF.

This clonotype was counted ten times or more. J is TRBJ1-5 and V is TRBV20-1; no clear D. The ends were cut back, 0 bases at V and 2 bases at J, with 11 bases in the middle. Germline V gene data show CDR1 as DFQATT and CDR2 as SNEGSKA (reference sequence). The CDR3 has 15 amino acids. CDR3 residues: CSARDGWGGNQPQHF. The CDR3 region has the DNA TGCAGTGCTAGAGATGGTTGGGGAGGCAATCAGCCCCAGCATTTT.

This clonotype showed up many times. The chain has TRBV20-1 and TRBJ2-2; D is perhaps TRBD2 (5 bases). With 7 bases removed from V and 2 bases from J, the gap between germline ends came to 11 bases. Germline V gene sequence: CDR1 DFQATT, CDR2 SNEGSKA (reference sequence). The CDR3 runs 13 residues. This CDR3 is CSGESENTGELFF. The CDR3 bases are TGCAGTGGGGAGTCCGAAAACACCGGGGAGCTGTTTTTT.

At least ten counts were recorded for this clonotype. The chain carries TRBV29-1 and TRBJ2-3; D unresolved. Per germline, CDR1 SQVTM and CDR2 ANQGSEA. This CDR3 is built from 13 residues. Trimming cost V 7 bases and J 0 bases, with 11 bases left between them. Written as DNA, the CDR3 is TGCAGCGAATCTGGGATCAGCACAGATACGCAGTATTTT. Its translation: CSESGISTDTQYF.

This clonotype was detected ten times or more. The rearrangement links TRBV7-2 to TRBJ2-1; D assignment may be TRBD1 or TRBD2 (7 bases each). CDR3 size: 18 residues. Trimming took 4 bases from V and 1 from J, leaving 20 bases between them. Germline V CDR1 and CDR2: SGHTA, FQGNSA. CDR3 DNA sequence: TGTGCCAGCAGCTCTAGTGGGAGGGGGCGACGGTCCTACAATGAGCAGTTCTTC. Its translation is CASSSSGRGRRSYNEQFF.

This clonotype was seen many times. V and J are TRBV7-9 and TRBJ2-5; D perhaps matches TRBD1 (6 bases). The CDR3 totals 15 residues. In germline, CDR1 is SEHNR, CDR2 FQNEAQ (reference sequence). Trimming shortened V by 6 bases and J by 6 bases, and 20 bases separated the two germline ends. The CDR3: CASSPRQVVLQTQYF. CDR3 nucleotide sequence: TGTGCCAGCAGTCCCCGACAGGTTGTCCTACAGACCCAGTACTTC.

There are many counts of this clonotype. The genes are TRBV7-8 and TRBJ1-2; the D is unclear. CDR1 SGHVS and CDR2 FQNEAQ come from the germline V gene. V lost 2 bases to trimming and J lost 6 bases, with 10 bases between them. CDR3 length: 13 amino acids. CDR3 in amino acids: CASSLHKNNGYTF. CDR3 bases: TGTGCCAGCAGCTTACACAAGAACAATGGCTACACCTTC.

In its sample, this clonotype was seen many times. The chain is built from TRBV5-5 and TRBJ1-4; no clear D. V lost 4 bases, J lost 7 bases, and 17 bases lay in between. CDR1 is SGHKS and CDR2 is YYEKEE in the germline V gene (reference sequence). The CDR3 extends over 15 amino acids. The CDR3 reads CASSPPTATGEKLFF. The DNA of the CDR3 is TGTGCCAGCAGCCCGCCCACGGCGACGGGTGAAAAACTGTTTTTT.

There are many counts of this clonotype. This sequence joins TRBV29-1 and TRBJ2-7; D is unresolved. The CDR3 runs 12 residues. V lost 1 base and J lost 5, with 9 bases in between. CDR1 is SQVTM, CDR2 ANQGSEA, per germline. CDR3: CSVEGPQDEQYF. The CDR3 DNA sequence: TGCAGCGTTGAAGGGCCGCAAGACGAGCAGTACTTC.

This clonotype was picked up many times. The chain employs TRBV20-1 and TRBJ2-5; the D gene is possibly TRBD2 (5 bases). The length of the CDR3 is 15 residues. Germline V CDR1 and CDR2: DFQATT, SNEGSKA (reference sequence). The germline V and J ends were trimmed by 0 bases and 2 bases, with 13 bases remaining between them. CDR3 nucleotides: TGCAGTGCTAGAGATTGGAGCGGAAGACAAGAGACCCAGTACTTC. This gives the protein CSARDWSGRQETQYF.

Many counts were recorded for this clonotype. The gene calls are TRBV6-6 and TRBJ2-7; D gene ambiguous. Trimming cost V 5 bases and J 6 bases, with 20 bases left between them. Germline CDR1 reads MNHNY; CDR2 reads SVGAGI (reference sequence). CDR3 length equals 15 residues. In DNA form, the CDR3 reads TGTGCCAGCAGTCCCTTGGCCGGAGATAGAGTCGAGCAGTACTTC. It yields the protein CASSPLAGDRVEQYF.

The gene calls are TRBV24-1 and TRBJ2-1, with 9 bases aligning to TRBD1. The CDR3 totals 14 residues. Per germline, CDR1 KGHDR and CDR2 SFDVKD. V lost 6 bases, J lost 5 bases, and 4 bases stayed unmatched. The CDR3 coding sequence is TGTGCCACCAGTAGACAGGGGGTAGACAATGAGCAGTTCTTC. Its translation is CATSRQGVDNEQFF.

This clonotype was found many times. V and J are TRBV10-3 and TRBJ1-5; D is ambiguous. V lost 3 bases, J lost 5 bases, and 8 bases lay in between. This CDR3 spans 13 amino acids. Per the germline V gene, CDR1 is ENHRY and CDR2 is SYGVKD. CDR3 loop: CAISDSYDQPQHF. CDR3 sequence (DNA): TGTGCCATCAGTGACAGTTACGATCAGCCCCAGCATTTT.

The chain carries TRBV6-2 or TRBV6-3 and TRBJ1-5; D is undetermined. CDR3 length: 13 amino acids. Germline lookup yields CDR1 MNHEY and CDR2 SVGEGT. V was trimmed by 4 bases and J by 4 bases, leaving 8 bases between them. The CDR3 is CASSWSRNQPQHF. CDR3 DNA: TGTGCCAGCAGTTGGTCACGGAATCAGCCCCAGCATTTT.

This clonotype was recorded at least ten times. The V and J genes are TRBV14 and TRBJ2-1; 8 bases map to TRBD2. From germline, CDR1 is SGHDN and CDR2 FVKESK. V trimming: 5 bases; J trimming: 12 bases; junction bases outside the gene matches: 15. CDR3 length: 15 residues. The CDR3 DNA reads TGTGCCAGCAGCTCCGGACTAGCTGCCTCAATGGTGCAGTTCTTC. Encoded protein: CASSSGLAASMVQFF.